The 26 T cell receptor beta chains below come from one sample, sequenced in a study of blood T cell repertoires in COVID-19. Assay used: immunoSEQ multiplex PCR; TCRdb lists only in-frame clones, some missing. This sample carries around 250,000 clones, roughly 90% of them seen once, and the ten largest clones take around 3%. The sample comprised peripheral blood. The source is a woman younger than 45 with active or convalescent COVID-19.

This chain uses TRBV5-1 with TRBJ1-1, with a tentative D call TRBD1 (5 bases). The CDR3 runs to 15 residues. Trimming removed 0 bases at V and 1 base at J, with 10 bases between. Per germline, CDR1 SGHRS and CDR2 YFSETQ. CDR3 DNA sequence: TGCGCCAGCAGCTTGGCCGGCCAGGGGAACACTGAAGCTTTCTTT. Translating it yields CASSLAGQGNTEAFF.

V and J are TRBV6-5 and TRBJ1-1; 12 bases map to TRBD1. Germline CDR1 reads MNHEY; CDR2 reads SVGAGI. This CDR3 region has 14 residues. The J segment lost 6 bases and the V segment lost 9 bases, leaving 8 bases of the junction unmatched. CDR3 DNA sequence: TGTGCCAGTTGCTTGGGACAGGGGGCCGCTGAAGCTTTCTTT. Translated, it gives CASCLGQGAAEAFF.

J is TRBJ2-2 and V is TRBV5-4, with TRBD2 matching over 12 bases. The V gene's germline CDR1 is SGHNT and CDR2 YYREEE (reference sequence). Trimming cost V 4 bases and J 1 base; bases outside gene matches: 8. The CDR3 has 18 amino acids. Written as DNA, the CDR3 is TGTGCCAGCAGCAGCCGGACTAGCGGGGCCTTGAACACCGGGGAGCTGTTTTTT. This translates into CASSSRTSGALNTGELFF.

CDR3: CASSVGYGAGKNTEAFF. CDR3 DNA sequence: TGTGCCAGCAGCGTAGGGTATGGGGCCGGTAAGAACACTGAAGCTTTCTTT. The genes are TRBV9 and TRBJ1-1; tentative D call: TRBD1 (5 bases). V was trimmed by 0 bases and J by 1 base, leaving 16 bases between them. CDR3 size: 17 residues. Germline loops: CDR1 SGDLS, CDR2 YYNGEE.

The chain couples TRBV28 to TRBJ2-4, with D maybe TRBD2 (6 bases). CDR1 MDHEN and CDR2 SYDVKM come from the germline V gene. The CDR3 has 18 amino acids. V was cut by 5 bases and J by 5 bases, with 25 bases left in between. For the CDR3, the DNA is TGTGCCAGCAGTCAACTAGCAGGGCAGGGCGGGGTCCAAAACATTCAGTACTTC. Protein product: CASSQLAGQGGVQNIQYF.

The gene calls are TRBV20-1 and TRBJ1-4; D is uncertain. The germline V and J ends were trimmed by 7 bases and 8 bases, with 8 bases remaining between them. The CDR3 has 10 residues. Germline CDR1 is DFQATT and CDR2 is SNEGSKA (reference sequence). This CDR3 is CSVRGEKLFF. CDR3 coding DNA: TGCAGTGTCCGAGGGGAAAAACTGTTTTTT.

The rearrangement links TRBV4-1 to TRBJ1-2; D remains ambiguous. V lost 6 bases to trimming and J lost 5 bases, with 16 bases between them. CDR1 and CDR2 from the germline V gene are MGHRA and YSYEKL. This CDR3 has 14 amino acids. The CDR3 nucleotides are TGCGCCAGCAGTCCGTCCTCTGCCACTTATGGCTACACCTTC. Amino acid sequence: CASSPSSATYGYTF.

The chain recombines TRBV3-1 (or the pseudogene TRBV3-2) with TRBJ1-2, with TRBD1 identical over 10 bases. Germline values: CDR1 LGHDT, CDR2 YNNKEL (reference sequence). CDR3 length: 14 amino acids. V shed 5 bases and J 2 bases; nucleotides not matched to a gene: 2. Here the CDR3 DNA reads TGTGCCAGCAGCGACAGGGGGCTCAACTATGGCTACACCTTC. It is translated as CASSDRGLNYGYTF.

This clone was observed a single time. The chain joins TRBV5-1 to TRBJ1-6; 7 bases are a match to TRBD1. V shed 0 bases and J 4 bases; nucleotides not matched to a gene: 1. The CDR3 contains 15 residues. CDR1 SGHRS and CDR2 YFSETQ come from the germline V gene. The CDR3 protein is CASSLDRGYNSPLHF. In nucleotides, the CDR3 is TGCGCCAGCAGCTTGGACAGGGGTTATAATTCACCCCTCCACTTT.

The rearrangement uses TRBV11-2 and TRBJ2-1; D gene unclear. Trimming left V 5 bases short and J 1 base short, with 12 bases between. In germline, CDR1 is SGHAT, CDR2 FQNNGV. The CDR3 runs 15 residues. The CDR3 spells CASSAQVESYNEQFF. For the CDR3, the DNA is TGTGCCAGCAGCGCGCAGGTCGAGTCCTACAATGAGCAGTTCTTC.

The chain uses TRBV5-6 and TRBJ2-5; TRBD1 might be the D (6 bases). Trimming removed 2 bases from V and 4 bases from J, with 9 bases in between. CDR3 length equals 13 residues. Germline V CDR1 and CDR2: SGHDT, YYEEEE. The CDR3 here is CASSLGGTETQYF. The CDR3 nucleotides are TGTGCCAGCAGCTTAGGGGGAACAGAGACCCAGTACTTC.

The chain carries TRBV4-3 and TRBJ2-2; tentatively, D is TRBD1 (8 bases). This CDR3 spans 15 amino acids. The germline V gene encodes CDR1 LGHNA and CDR2 YSLEER. Trimming shortened V by 1 base and J by 5 bases, and 11 bases separated the two germline ends. This CDR3 is CASSQVQGGTGELFF. DNA of the CDR3: TGCGCCAGCAGCCAAGTACAGGGGGGGACCGGGGAGCTGTTTTTT.

The chain links TRBV7-8 to TRBJ1-1, with D possibly being TRBD1 (6 bases). CDR1 SGHVS and CDR2 FQNEAQ come from the germline V gene. This CDR3 has 14 amino acids. The V gene lost 5 bases and the J gene lost 3 bases, with 13 bases spanning the gap. Here the CDR3 DNA reads TGTGCCAGCAGCCATACAGGGTGGGACACTGAAGCTTTCTTT. Protein: CASSHTGWDTEAFF.

The chain carries TRBV7-3 and TRBJ2-3; no definite D call. V was cut by 3 bases and J by 5 bases, with 12 bases left in between. CDR1 and CDR2 (germline): SGHTA, FQGTGA. This CDR3 is 14 amino acids long. The CDR3 spells CASSFFPGGDTQYF. CDR3 in DNA: TGTGCCAGCAGCTTTTTTCCGGGTGGAGATACGCAGTATTTT. Together with reference TRBV7-3 and TRBJ2-3, the CDR3 gives the full variable domain: GAGVSQTPSNKVTEKGKYVELRCDPISGHTALYWYRQSLGQGPEFLIYFQGTGAADDSGLPNDRFFAVRPEGSVSTLKIQRTERGDSAVYLCASSFFPGGDTQYFGPGTRLTVL.

The genes are TRBV10-3 and TRBJ1-2; a weak D match, TRBD1 (5 bases). This CDR3 has 15 residues. The ends were cut back, 2 bases at V and 6 bases at J, with 16 bases in the middle. CDR1 and CDR2 from the germline V gene are ENHRY and SYGVKD. The CDR3 region has the DNA TGTGCCATCAGTGAGACCGGGGGGTTCAGGGATGGCTACACCTTC. Translating gives CAISETGGFRDGYTF.

This chain uses TRBV5-5 with TRBJ1-1; TRBD1 agrees at 7 bases. The J segment lost 7 bases and the V segment lost 5 bases, leaving 14 bases of the junction unmatched. From germline, CDR1 is SGHKS and CDR2 YYEKEE (reference sequence). This CDR3 contains 15 residues. The CDR3, as DNA: TGTGCCAGCAGTTTCACCTGGACAGGCGTACGTGAAGCTTTCTTT. The encoded protein is CASSFTWTGVREAFF.

This CDR3 reads CASSFVGFHTF. As DNA, the CDR3 is TGTGCCAGCAGCTTTGTGGGCTTCCACACCTTC. The chain uses TRBV13 and TRBJ1-2, with D unresolved. Trimming took off 3 bases at V and 12 bases at J, with 11 bases between the two ends. Germline CDR1 reads PRHDT; CDR2 reads FYEKMQ (reference sequence). CDR3 length: 11 amino acids.

The chain is built from TRBV29-1 and TRBJ1-1; 10 nucleotides agree with TRBD1. The V and J ends lost 0 bases and 2 bases, in that order; junction bases with no gene match: 12. The CDR3 has 18 amino acids. Germline loops: CDR1 SQVTM, CDR2 ANQGSEA. The chain's CDR3 is CSVEDLVGTGATNTEAFF. Here the CDR3 DNA reads TGCAGCGTTGAAGATCTGGTGGGGACAGGGGCGACTAACACTGAAGCTTTCTTT.

This chain joins TRBV25-1 and TRBJ1-1, with D hard to call. V lost 5 bases, J lost 1 base, and 5 bases lay in between. The CDR3 loop spans 12 amino acids. Germline CDR1 MGHDK, CDR2 SYGVNS. The CDR3 DNA reads TGTGCCAGCAGTTCCGGGAACACTGAAGCTTTCTTT. It is translated as CASSSGNTEAFF.

The chain employs TRBV5-1 and TRBJ2-5, with D possibly matching TRBD2 (6 bases). The CDR3 spans 11 residues. Germline V CDR1 and CDR2: SGHRS, YFSETQ. V was clipped by 4 bases and J by 5 bases, with 6 bases between them. This CDR3 is CASSGGETQYF. In nucleotides, the CDR3 is TGCGCCAGCAGCGGAGGGGAGACCCAGTACTTC.

A few counts support this clone. The CDR3 loop is CASSWTGGSYGYTF. The CDR3 DNA follows: TGTGCCAGCAGTTGGACAGGGGGTAGCTATGGCTACACCTTC. V gene TRBV25-1 combines with J gene TRBJ1-2; 10 bases are a match to TRBD1. J gave up 4 bases and V 5 bases, and 4 bases lay outside the gene matches. The CDR3 length is 14 residues. Germline V lookup: CDR1 MGHDK, CDR2 SYGVNS.

The chain employs TRBV29-1 and TRBJ1-5, with 8 bases matching TRBD1. The CDR3 is 16 amino acids. From germline, CDR1 is SQVTM and CDR2 ANQGSEA. The trim removed 0 bases at V and 6 bases at J, leaving 10 bases unmatched. The chain's CDR3 is CSVEEGLGQVVQPQHF. Written as DNA, the CDR3 is TGCAGCGTTGAAGAGGGATTGGGACAGGTCGTTCAGCCCCAGCATTTT.

The chain is built from TRBV27 and TRBJ1-1, with TRBD1 identical over 8 bases. Germline CDR1 and CDR2: MNHEY and SMNVEV (reference sequence). The CDR3 spans 13 residues. The ends lost 9 bases at V and 1 base at J; junction bases unmatched: 4. CDR3 nucleotides: TGTGCCAGTAGACAGGGGAGGAACACTGAAGCTTTCTTT. This sequence encodes CASRQGRNTEAFF.

This clone is a singleton in its sample. The rearrangement joins TRBV30 to TRBJ1-1, with D perhaps TRBD1 (6 bases). Germline V gene sequence: CDR1 GTSNPN, CDR2 SVGIG (reference sequence). The CDR3 extends over 11 amino acids. V dropped 4 bases and J dropped 3 bases, with 6 bases sitting between them. CDR3 in DNA: TGTGCCTGGAACAGGGACACTGAAGCTTTCTTT. Translating it yields CAWNRDTEAFF.

V is TRBV7-9 and J is TRBJ1-1; weak D call: TRBD1 (5 bases). Per the germline V gene, CDR1 is SEHNR and CDR2 is FQNEAQ (reference sequence). Trimming removed 1 base from V and 0 bases from J, with 9 bases in between. The CDR3 covers 15 residues. CDR3 loop: CASSLGRQLNTEAFF. CDR3 DNA sequence: TGTGCCAGCAGCTTAGGTCGACAGTTGAACACTGAAGCTTTCTTT.

The sample holds a few counts of this clone. The V and J genes are TRBV3-1 (or the pseudogene TRBV3-2) and TRBJ2-1; the D gene is possibly TRBD2 (6 bases). The CDR3 is made up of 14 amino acids. Germline values: CDR1 LGHDT, CDR2 YNNKEL (reference sequence). Trimming stripped 3 bases from V and 4 bases from J, with 10 bases between. This CDR3 reads CASSQGRQYNEQFF. The DNA for the CDR3 is TGTGCCAGCAGCCAGGGGAGGCAGTACAATGAGCAGTTCTTC.